Each of the 20 T cell receptor beta chains below was sequenced from the same sample in a study of T cell clonality in common variable immunodeficiency. Profiling relied on immunoSEQ multiplex PCR, and the TCRdb table lists in-frame clones only, not all of them. The sample shows about 52,000 clones, none of them appearing just once. The source material was peripheral blood mononuclear cells. The receptor set was obtained from a person aged 18-69 years in good health.

This clone was observed at least ten times. With the read ending 3 residues before the CDR3 end, the germline J gene is used to fill in that end. The chain uses TRBV19 and TRBJ2-3, with 10 bases lining up with TRBD2. Looked up from germline, CDR1 is LNHDA and CDR2 is SQIVND (reference sequence). The V gene end was trimmed by 4 bases and the J gene end by 8 bases; junction bases not matched to a gene: 9. CDR3 length: 15 residues. The sequenced part of the CDR3 DNA is TGTGCCAGTAGTACTCCGGGACTAGCGAGTCGTACG. Its protein is CASSTPGLASRT. The complete CDR3 sequence is CASSTPGLASRTQYF.

This clone has only a few counts. The CDR3 end is not reached by the read, which stops 3 residues before it; the germline J gene fills it in. The J gene is TRBJ1-1, the V gene TRBV6-2 or TRBV6-3; a weak D match, TRBD1 (5 bases). The CDR3 consists of 15 residues. The germline gives CDR1 MNHEY, CDR2 SVGEGT. Here the CDR3 reads CASSFGPSGTYEAFF. The CDR3 DNA, read in part, is TGTGCCAGCAGTTTCGGACCTAGCGGGACCTACGAG.

This clone showed up just a few times. The read terminates 3 residues ahead of where the CDR3 ends, so the germline J gene completes it. The V and J genes are TRBV7-6 and TRBJ2-4, with TRBD1 as a possible D gene (5 bases). This CDR3 comprises 14 residues. Germline V gene data show CDR1 as SGHVS and CDR2 as FNYEAQ. The CDR3 protein is CASSQNEGQTRQYF. Partial CDR3 DNA: TGTGCCAGCAGCCAAAACGAAGGACAAACCCGT.

CDR3 DNA (partial): TGTGCCAGCTCACCACGGGCCGGGGGGGACGCTGAG. Translated: CASSPRAGGDAE. The full-length CDR3 reads as CASSPRAGGDAEQFF. This chain links TRBV18 with TRBJ2-1; the match to TRBD2 covers 8 bases. The DNA ends 3 residues before the CDR3 does, and the rest of the CDR3 is filled in from the germline J gene. This CDR3 region has 15 residues. Trimming at V came to 1 base and at J to 9 bases, leaving 8 bases not matched to a gene. Germline values: CDR1 KGHSH, CDR2 LQKENI.

Turning to this clone: The read comes to an end 3 residues before the CDR3 does, leaving the germline J gene to fill in the end. V and J are TRBV13 and TRBJ2-3; 9 positions agree with TRBD2. V lost 0 bases and J lost 6; bases outside the gene matches: 13. The germline CDR1 and CDR2 sequences are PRHDT and FYEKMQ (reference sequence). CDR3 length equals 18 residues. CDR3 protein: CASSLGGAAGGPADTQYF. The DNA read from the CDR3 is TGTGCCAGCAGCTTAGGGGGGGCTGCGGGGGGGCCAGCGGATACG.

This clone was seen more than once but under ten times. The read ends 3 residues shy of where the CDR3 ends; the end is completed using the germline J gene. The V call is TRBV19, the J call TRBJ2-3; 11 positions agree with TRBD2. The germline V gene encodes CDR1 LNHDA and CDR2 SQIVND (reference sequence). This CDR3 comprises 16 residues. The CDR3 sequence: CASSIRTSGRKETQYF. The part of the CDR3 DNA that was read is TGTGCCAGTAGTATTCGGACTAGCGGGCGGAAAGAGACG.

This clone was seen at least ten times. The CDR3 extends 3 residues past the end of the read, so its final part is completed from the germline J gene. This chain uses TRBV29-1 with TRBJ1-1; D is perhaps TRBD1 (5 bases). The CDR3 has 13 residues. CDR1 and CDR2 from the germline V gene are SQVTM and ANQGSEA. The V and J ends lost 4 bases and 0 bases respectively, with 9 bases between them. CDR3 in amino acids: CSVVDRMNTEAFF. Partial CDR3 DNA: TGCAGCGTTGTCGACAGAATGAACACTGAA.

This clone was counted many times. The CDR3 sequence is CSASDIIRRQETQYF. The covered CDR3 bases are TGCAGTGCTAGTGACATTATACGGAGACAAGAGACC. V and J are TRBV20-1 and TRBJ2-5; D call uncertain. The read ends 3 residues shy of where the CDR3 ends; the end is completed using the germline J gene. With 3 bases removed from V and 2 bases from J, the gap between germline ends came to 16 bases. The CDR3 consists of 15 residues. CDR1 DFQATT and CDR2 SNEGSKA come from the germline V gene (reference sequence).

This clone was observed many times. The missing CDR3 end, 3 residues past where the read stops, is filled in from the germline J gene. This rearrangement joins TRBV20-1 to TRBJ1-1, with D uncertain. Germline CDR1 is DFQATT and CDR2 is SNEGSKA (reference sequence). The CDR3 contains 14 residues. V lost 2 bases and J 2 bases, leaving 12 bases between the germline ends. The DNA read from the CDR3 is TGCAGTGCTAGAAAGGGTGAATTAAACACTGAA. The encoded protein is CSARKGELNTE. The full CDR3 reads CSARKGELNTEAFF.

This clone was detected many times. A read error may explain this, as a much larger clone is one base away. The missing CDR3 end, 3 residues past where the read stops, is filled in from the germline J gene. The chain has TRBV30 and TRBJ2-2; the match to TRBD1 covers 10 bases. The CDR3 is made up of 19 amino acids. Germline lookup yields CDR1 GTSNPN and CDR2 SVGIG (reference sequence). The sequenced part of the CDR3 DNA is TGTGCCTGGAGTGCGGGACAGGGGACAAGGTGGGCTGGGGCCAACGTG. This codes for CAWSAGQGTRWAGANV. Given in full, the CDR3 is CAWSAGQGTRWAGANVLFF.

This clone showed up just a few times. The read is 3 residues too short to cover the CDR3 end, so that end is filled in from the germline J gene. The V gene is TRBV20-1, the J gene TRBJ2-7, with a possible D match to TRBD2 (6 bases). CDR1 is DFQATT, CDR2 SNEGSKA, per germline (reference sequence). V gave up 5 bases and J gave up 2 bases, with 16 bases separating them. The CDR3 runs to 14 residues. CDR3 DNA (partial): TGCAGTGCTGGAGGCCCGGGGGTAGCCTACGAG. This sequence encodes CSAGGPGVAYE. The full CDR3 protein is CSAGGPGVAYEQYF.

This clone was picked up many times. The CDR3 end is not reached by the read, which stops 3 residues before it; the germline J gene fills it in. The chain joins TRBV5-1 to TRBJ2-7, with TRBD2 matching over 7 bases. After removal of 2 bases from V and 3 bases from J, the junction contained 5 bases not matched to a gene. The length of the CDR3 is 14 residues. CDR1 is SGHRS, CDR2 YFSETQ, per germline. The DNA read from the CDR3 is TGCGCCAGCAGCTTAGGCGGGAGAGACTACGAG. This gives the protein CASSLGGRDYE. In full, the CDR3 reads CASSLGGRDYEQYF.

In this sample, this clone turned up many times. The CDR3 end falls 3 residues outside the read, so it is completed with the germline J gene. The chain has TRBV6-4 and TRBJ1-1, with unresolved D. CDR1 and CDR2 (germline): MRHNA, SNTAGT. V dropped 0 bases and J dropped 2 bases, with 4 bases sitting between them. The CDR3 runs 13 residues. Partial CDR3 DNA: TGTGCCAGCAGTGACTCGACAAACACTGAA. Protein: CASSDSTNTE. The entire CDR3 sequence reads CASSDSTNTEAFF.

This clone has ten or more counts. The CDR3 extends 3 residues past the end of the read, so its final part is completed from the germline J gene. The J gene is TRBJ2-1, the V gene TRBV7-3; 11 bases fit TRBD2. The junction had 2 bases not matched to a gene; V was cut back by 5 bases and J by 2 bases. The CDR3 is made up of 15 amino acids. CDR1 is SGHTA, CDR2 FQGTGA, per germline. This chain's CDR3 is CASSLLAGAYNEQFF. The part of the CDR3 DNA that was read is TGTGCCAGCAGCCTACTAGCGGGAGCCTACAATGAG.

This clone has at least ten counts. The read falls 3 residues short of the CDR3 end, and the missing part is taken from the germline J gene. This sequence joins TRBV7-8 and TRBJ2-7; 12 bases are a match to TRBD2. Trimming at V came to 3 bases and at J to 0 bases, leaving 6 bases not matched to a gene. The CDR3 extends over 17 amino acids. Germline CDR1 and CDR2: SGHVS and FQNEAQ. The CDR3 here is CASSFRTSGTSSYEQYF. The part of the CDR3 DNA that was read is TGTGCCAGCAGCTTCCGGACTAGCGGGACAAGCTCCTACGAG.

This clone has a count of ten or more. The read stops 3 residues short of the end of the CDR3; the missing end is completed from the germline J gene. The chain is built from TRBV10-1 and TRBJ2-2; TRBD1 might be the D (7 bases). The CDR3 runs 13 residues. CDR1 and CDR2 from the germline V gene are WNHNN and SYGVQD (reference sequence). Incomplete CDR3 DNA: TGCGCCAGCAGTGATCAGGGGGGAGGAAAG. It encodes CASSDQGGGK. The entire CDR3 sequence reads CASSDQGGGKLFF.

Comments on this clone: The CDR3 goes on 3 residues after the read ends, and that part is filled in from the germline J gene. This rearrangement joins TRBV18 to TRBJ2-2; perhaps TRBD2 as D (6 bases). Per germline, CDR1 KGHSH and CDR2 LQKENI. The CDR3 totals 16 residues. The CDR3 bases that were read are TGTGCCAGCTCACCCCTCGGGGACGGCGGGGAGTCACCG. It is translated as CASSPLGDGGESP. The entire CDR3 is CASSPLGDGGESPLFF.

Comment on this clone: The CDR3 end lies 3 residues beyond the end of the read and is filled in from the germline J gene. V usage is TRBV2 and J usage is TRBJ2-3, with D perhaps being TRBD1 or TRBD2 (6 bases each). The CDR3 runs 17 residues. CDR1 SNHLY and CDR2 FYNNEI come from the germline V gene. CDR3 loop: CASGEEPGTPKQETQYF. CDR3 DNA (partial): TGTGCCAGCGGGGAGGAACCCGGGACACCCAAACAAGAGACG. Full variable domain (rest looked up from reference TRBV2 and TRBJ2-3): EPEVTQTPSHQVTQMGQEVILRCVPISNHLYFYWYRQILGQKVEFLVSFYNNEISEKSEIFDDQFSVERPDGSNFTLKIRSTKLEDSAMYFCASGEEPGTPKQETQYFGPGTRLTVL.

This clone was seen only a few times. The sequence runs out 3 residues before the end of the CDR3; the remainder is reconstructed from the germline J gene. V and J are TRBV7-6 and TRBJ1-1; D uncertain. There are 14 residues in the CDR3. Germline V gene sequence: CDR1 SGHVS, CDR2 FNYEAQ. CDR3 bases read: TGTGCCAGCAGCTTGGGCGGGAGCTCCTACGAG. The encoded protein is CASSLGGSSYE. The entire CDR3 protein is CASSLGGSSYEAFF. The full variable domain, with the rest looked up from reference TRBV7-6 and TRBJ1-1, is GAGVSQSPRYKVTKRGQDVALRCDPISGHVSLYWYRQALGQGPEFLTYFNYEAQQDKSGLPNDRFSAERPEGSISTLTIQRTEQRDSAMYRCASSLGGSSYEAFFGQGTRLTVV.

Many counts were recorded for this clone. The read terminates 3 residues before the CDR3 end, so the remaining end is supplied by the germline J gene. The chain couples TRBV5-1 to TRBJ1-4, with TRBD1 identical over 7 bases. This CDR3 has 14 amino acids. Germline-derived CDR1 and CDR2 are SGHRS and YFSETQ. V gave up 4 bases and J gave up 8 bases; unmatched junction bases: 8. The CDR3 reads CASSDQGDGEKLFF. CDR3 bases read: TGCGCCAGCAGCGATCAGGGGGACGGGGAAAAA.